This T cell receptor beta chain is drawn from a study of blood T cell repertoires in COVID-19. In the study overall: Some COVID-19 samples were acute and others convalescent; all came from the United States, Italy and Spain.

The V and J ends lost 9 bases and 2 bases, in that order; junction bases with no gene match: 5. CDR1 and CDR2 (germline): KGHDR, SFDVKD. The CDR3 spans 14 residues. Profiled with immunoSEQ multiplex PCR; TCRdb holds only in-frame clones, not every one. The data contain roughly 50,000 clones, 65% to 90% of them singletons. This clone was found a few times. The chain employs TRBV24-1 and TRBJ2-1, with 8 bases that match TRBD2. This TCR was sampled from an older man with acute or convalescent COVID-19. Sequencing was carried out using peripheral blood. For the CDR3, the DNA is TGTGCCACCCGGAGCGGGAGCGCCTACAATGAGCAGTTCTTC. Protein product: CATRSGSAYNEQFF.